This T cell receptor (beta chain) was documented in a study of shared clonotypes between healthy human individuals. Findings of the study overall: Clonotype sharing among donors was thought likely to change with sequencing depth.

Healthy adults negative for HIV, lacking recent acute infections or vaccinations, served as donors. The germline V gene encodes CDR1 SGHTA and CDR2 FQGNSA. Trimming took 5 bases from V and 10 from J, leaving 23 bases between them. The CDR3 runs to 16 residues. Comments on this clone: Its antigen is not identified.

Sorted-subset replicate PCRs used roughly 220 ng DNA, about 30,000 T cell genomes. Profiled with immunoSEQ multiplex PCR; TCRdb holds only in-frame clones, not every one. The table shows a few million clones, with approximately 93% occurring only once. The chain combines TRBV7-2 with TRBJ1-4; TRBD1 is a possible D gene (5 bases). Sequencing was done on a sample of naive CD4+ T cells from PBMCs. Described subset: CD45RA+ positively selected. This receptor was obtained from a man younger than 30 in good health. Some clones in this sample may be carry-over from other donors' samples. CDR3 sequence: CASSGTLDGARGKLFF. The CDR3 DNA reads TGTGCCAGCAGCGGTACACTCGACGGGGCGCGGGGAAAACTGTTTTTT.